This is a list of T cell receptor beta chains from one sample in a study of HIV-infected patients and healthy controls. TCRdb processed the 5' RACE reads anew with MiXCR; each CDR3 protein has one entry. Here the sample spans 15,000 to 20,000 distinct CDR3 sequences, over 9% being singletons. The sequenced material came from blood. The receptors stem from an adult in good health. CDR3s include the opening cysteine and the closing phenylalanine or tryptophan. A D gene is named only where the DNA matches it firmly. A clone size is listed for some rows: how often the clone was seen (once, few, many), or a class if it is expanded.

D gene: -
V gene: TRBV14
J gene: TRBJ2-1
clone size: few
CDR3 protein: CASGAWEGNNEQFF
CDR3 DNA: TGTGCCAGCGGGGCCTGGGAAGGGAACAATGAGCAGTTCTTC

D gene: TRBD1
V gene: TRBV27
J gene: TRBJ1-2
clone size: medium-sized
CDR3 protein: CASSPDRARSYGYTF
CDR3 DNA: TGTGCCAGCAGCCCGGACAGGGCTCGGTCCTATGGCTACACCTTC

D gene: -
V gene: TRBV2
J gene: TRBJ2-7
clone size: many
CDR3 protein: CASSSTGLSNEQYF
CDR3 DNA: TGTGCCAGCAGTTCCACAGGGTTAAGTAACGAGCAGTACTTC

D gene: -
V gene: TRBV6-5
J gene: TRBJ2-3
clone size: many
CDR3 protein: CASRSSTDTQYF
CDR3 DNA: TGTGCCAGCAGGTCTAGCACAGATACGCAGTATTTT

D gene: TRBD2
V gene: TRBV12-3/TRBV12-4
J gene: TRBJ2-7
clone size: -
CDR3 protein: CASSLPGLAGYEQYF
CDR3 DNA: TGTGCCAGCAGTTTACCGGGACTAGCGGGCTACGAGCAGTACTTC

D gene: -
V gene: TRBV20-1
J gene: TRBJ2-1
clone size: medium-sized
CDR3 protein: CSGTDGGPHEQFF
CDR3 DNA: TGCAGTGGTACTGACGGAGGGCCCCATGAGCAGTTCTTC

D gene: TRBD1
V gene: TRBV6-6
J gene: TRBJ2-6
clone size: medium-sized
CDR3 protein: CASSPGTASGANVLTF
CDR3 DNA: TGTGCCAGCAGTCCCGGGACAGCCTCTGGGGCCAACGTCCTGACTTTC

D gene: TRBD1
V gene: TRBV7-2
J gene: TRBJ2-7
clone size: -
CDR3 protein: CASSGLGQGVREQYF
CDR3 DNA: TGTGCCAGCAGCGGACTAGGACAGGGGGTACGCGAGCAGTACTTC

D gene: -
V gene: TRBV6-2/TRBV6-3
J gene: TRBJ2-7
clone size: many
CDR3 protein: CASSRDRGSASYEQYF
CDR3 DNA: TGTGCCAGCAGCCGCGATCGGGGAAGCGCGTCCTACGAGCAGTACTTC

D gene: -
V gene: TRBV12-3/TRBV12-4
J gene: TRBJ2-3
clone size: medium-sized
CDR3 protein: CASSLGTGTDTQYF
CDR3 DNA: TGTGCCAGCAGTTTAGGAACTGGCACAGATACGCAGTATTTT

D gene: -
V gene: TRBV3-1
J gene: TRBJ2-5
clone size: medium-sized
CDR3 protein: CASSQVGETQYF
CDR3 DNA: TGTGCCAGCAGCCAAGTGGGGGAGACCCAGTACTTC

D gene: -
V gene: TRBV19
J gene: TRBJ2-7
clone size: many
CDR3 protein: CASISTETYEQYF
CDR3 DNA: TGTGCCAGTATCTCGACAGAAACCTACGAGCAGTACTTC

D gene: -
V gene: TRBV4-3
J gene: TRBJ2-3
clone size: many
CDR3 protein: CASSQGFGGADTQYF
CDR3 DNA: TGCGCCAGCAGCCAAGGGTTTGGGGGAGCAGATACGCAGTATTTT

D gene: -
V gene: TRBV29-1
J gene: TRBJ2-3
clone size: many
CDR3 protein: CSVEDLPDQTQYF
CDR3 DNA: TGCAGCGTTGAAGATCTCCCGGACCAGACGCAGTATTTT

D gene: TRBD2
V gene: TRBV6-1
J gene: TRBJ2-1
clone size: -
CDR3 protein: CASSEGTSGSYEQFF
CDR3 DNA: TGTGCCAGCAGTGAGGGGACTAGCGGGAGTTATGAGCAGTTCTTC

D gene: -
V gene: TRBV11-2
J gene: TRBJ2-6
clone size: medium-sized
CDR3 protein: CASSLDHGANVLTF
CDR3 DNA: TGTGCCAGCAGCTTAGATCATGGGGCCAACGTCCTGACTTTC

D gene: -
V gene: TRBV20-1
J gene: TRBJ2-3
clone size: many
CDR3 protein: CSAGGGQAFTDTQYF
CDR3 DNA: TGCAGTGCTGGGGGAGGACAGGCTTTCACAGATACGCAGTATTTT

D gene: TRBD2
V gene: TRBV6-6
J gene: TRBJ2-7
clone size: many
CDR3 protein: CASSDSASGSAYEQYF
CDR3 DNA: TGTGCCAGCAGTGACTCGGCGAGCGGGAGTGCCTACGAGCAGTACTTC

D gene: -
V gene: TRBV2
J gene: TRBJ2-1
clone size: many
CDR3 protein: CATTRGRGRGPSYNEQFF
CDR3 DNA: TGTGCCACCACCCGCGGGAGAGGAAGGGGGCCGTCCTACAATGAGCAGTTCTTC

D gene: -
V gene: TRBV7-7
J gene: TRBJ2-3
clone size: -
CDR3 protein: CASSPISTDTQYF
CDR3 DNA: TGTGCCAGCAGCCCCATCTCCACAGATACGCAGTATTTT

D gene: -
V gene: TRBV6-5
J gene: TRBJ2-1
clone size: many
CDR3 protein: CASSYSSKAGIEQFF
CDR3 DNA: TGTGCCAGCAGTTACTCTTCAAAGGCGGGGATAGAGCAGTTCTTC

D gene: TRBD1
V gene: TRBV3-1
J gene: TRBJ2-2
clone size: -
CDR3 protein: CASSQDRTGTGTTGELFF
CDR3 DNA: TGTGCCAGCAGCCAAGACCGAACCGGGACAGGAACCACCGGGGAGCTGTTTTTT

D gene: -
V gene: TRBV28
J gene: TRBJ1-1
clone size: few
CDR3 protein: CASSFQGFGSEAFF
CDR3 DNA: TGTGCCAGCAGTTTTCAGGGATTCGGGAGTGAAGCTTTCTTT

D gene: -
V gene: TRBV28
J gene: TRBJ2-6
clone size: medium-sized
CDR3 protein: CASSKSSGANVLTF
CDR3 DNA: TGTGCCAGCAGTAAGAGCTCTGGGGCCAACGTCCTGACTTTC

D gene: -
V gene: TRBV29-1
J gene: TRBJ2-5
clone size: -
CDR3 protein: CSVGSRGETQYF
CDR3 DNA: TGCAGCGTTGGGTCCAGGGGAGAGACCCAGTACTTC

D gene: -
V gene: TRBV20-1
J gene: TRBJ1-5
clone size: many
CDR3 protein: CSARETQGFRNQPQHF
CDR3 DNA: TGCAGTGCTAGAGAAACGCAGGGCTTTCGCAATCAGCCCCAGCATTTT

D gene: -
V gene: TRBV12-3/TRBV12-4
J gene: TRBJ1-1
clone size: few
CDR3 protein: CASSSYPNTEAFF
CDR3 DNA: TGTGCCAGCAGTTCATACCCAAACACTGAAGCTTTCTTT

D gene: TRBD1
V gene: TRBV27
J gene: TRBJ2-5
clone size: medium-sized
CDR3 protein: CASSSAGGLETQYF
CDR3 DNA: TGTGCCAGCAGTTCCGCAGGGGGCTTGGAGACCCAGTACTTC

D gene: -
V gene: TRBV5-5
J gene: TRBJ2-5
clone size: many
CDR3 protein: CASRQGAEETQYF
CDR3 DNA: TGTGCCAGCAGACAAGGAGCGGAGGAGACCCAGTACTTC

D gene: -
V gene: TRBV7-2
J gene: TRBJ2-3
clone size: many
CDR3 protein: CASSLGGGAGTDTQYF
CDR3 DNA: TGTGCCAGCAGCTTAGGAGGGGGAGCAGGCACAGATACGCAGTATTTT

D gene: -
V gene: TRBV5-1
J gene: TRBJ1-1
clone size: many
CDR3 protein: CASSLVGRGGTEAFF
CDR3 DNA: TGCGCCAGCAGCTTGGTGGGACGGGGCGGCACTGAAGCTTTCTTT

D gene: -
V gene: TRBV2
J gene: TRBJ2-4
clone size: many
CDR3 protein: CASKWVENIQYF
CDR3 DNA: TGTGCCAGCAAATGGGTGGAGAACATTCAGTACTTC

D gene: -
V gene: TRBV12-3/TRBV12-4
J gene: TRBJ1-2
clone size: many
CDR3 protein: CASSLPGTQKGGYTF
CDR3 DNA: TGTGCCAGCAGTCTTCCCGGGACTCAAAAAGGTGGCTACACCTTC

D gene: TRBD2
V gene: TRBV25-1
J gene: TRBJ2-3
clone size: many
CDR3 protein: CASSWGLAGTTDTQYF
CDR3 DNA: TGTGCCAGCAGTTGGGGACTAGCGGGCACCACAGATACGCAGTATTTT

D gene: TRBD2
V gene: TRBV19
J gene: TRBJ2-1
clone size: many
CDR3 protein: CASSIVAGNPPAYNEQFF
CDR3 DNA: TGTGCCAGTAGTATAGTAGCGGGAAATCCCCCAGCCTACAATGAGCAGTTCTTC

D gene: -
V gene: TRBV30
J gene: TRBJ2-7
clone size: few
CDR3 protein: CAWSAATGNPYEQYF
CDR3 DNA: TGTGCCTGGAGTGCAGCCACAGGGAACCCCTACGAGCAGTACTTC

D gene: -
V gene: TRBV7-9
J gene: TRBJ2-2
clone size: medium-sized
CDR3 protein: CASRRGRENTGELFF
CDR3 DNA: TGTGCCAGCAGAAGGGGACGGGAGAACACCGGGGAGCTGTTTTTT

D gene: TRBD2
V gene: TRBV11-2
J gene: TRBJ2-1
clone size: medium-sized
CDR3 protein: CASSLGGLAPSYNEQFF
CDR3 DNA: TGTGCCAGCAGCTTAGGAGGACTAGCGCCCTCCTACAATGAGCAGTTCTTC

D gene: TRBD2
V gene: TRBV7-9
J gene: TRBJ2-1
clone size: many
CDR3 protein: CASSWTSGRAYYNEQFF
CDR3 DNA: TGTGCCAGCAGTTGGACTAGCGGGAGGGCCTACTACAATGAGCAGTTCTTC

D gene: -
V gene: TRBV6-5
J gene: TRBJ2-7
clone size: many
CDR3 protein: CASSRRPNTPYEQYF
CDR3 DNA: TGTGCCAGCAGTCGCCGCCCCAATACTCCCTACGAGCAGTACTTC

D gene: -
V gene: TRBV12-3/TRBV12-4
J gene: TRBJ2-5
clone size: medium-sized
CDR3 protein: CASGTSQETQYF
CDR3 DNA: TGTGCCAGTGGGACGAGCCAAGAGACCCAGTACTTC

D gene: TRBD2
V gene: TRBV20-1
J gene: TRBJ2-1
clone size: many
CDR3 protein: CSARDRAGGPLFYNEQFF
CDR3 DNA: TGCAGTGCTAGAGATAGGGCGGGAGGGCCCCTATTCTACAATGAGCAGTTCTTC

D gene: -
V gene: TRBV12-3/TRBV12-4
J gene: TRBJ2-5
clone size: medium-sized
CDR3 protein: CASSSSGQETQYF
CDR3 DNA: TGTGCCAGCAGTAGCAGCGGCCAAGAGACCCAGTACTTC

D gene: TRBD2
V gene: TRBV7-2
J gene: TRBJ2-1
clone size: many
CDR3 protein: CASSLAGTSQHNEQFF
CDR3 DNA: TGTGCCAGCAGCTTAGCCGGGACTAGCCAACACAATGAGCAGTTCTTC

D gene: TRBD2
V gene: TRBV6-2/TRBV6-3
J gene: TRBJ2-7
clone size: many
CDR3 protein: CASIGAGLAGYEQYF
CDR3 DNA: TGTGCCAGCATCGGAGCGGGACTAGCGGGTTACGAGCAGTACTTC

D gene: -
V gene: TRBV12-3/TRBV12-4
J gene: TRBJ2-7
clone size: -
CDR3 protein: CASSFLGGSYEQYF
CDR3 DNA: TGTGCCAGCAGTTTTCTGGGGGGCTCCTACGAGCAGTACTTC

D gene: TRBD2
V gene: TRBV12-3/TRBV12-4
J gene: TRBJ2-3
clone size: medium-sized
CDR3 protein: CASSLGAGAGTDTQYF
CDR3 DNA: TGTGCCAGCAGTTTAGGTGCGGGAGCGGGCACAGATACGCAGTATTTT